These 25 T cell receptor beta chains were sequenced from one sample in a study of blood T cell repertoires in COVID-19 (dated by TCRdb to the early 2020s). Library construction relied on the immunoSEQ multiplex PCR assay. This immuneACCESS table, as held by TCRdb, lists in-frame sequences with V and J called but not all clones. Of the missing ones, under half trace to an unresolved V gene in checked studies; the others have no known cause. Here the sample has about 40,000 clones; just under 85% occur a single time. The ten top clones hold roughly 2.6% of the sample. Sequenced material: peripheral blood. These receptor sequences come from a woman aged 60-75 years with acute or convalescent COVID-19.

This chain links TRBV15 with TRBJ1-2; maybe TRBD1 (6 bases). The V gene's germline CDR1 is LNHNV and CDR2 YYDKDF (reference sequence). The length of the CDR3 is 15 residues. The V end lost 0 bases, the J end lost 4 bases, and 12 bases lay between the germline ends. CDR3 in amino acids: CATSRDRRGGYGYTF. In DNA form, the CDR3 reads TGTGCCACCAGCAGAGATCGCAGGGGCGGCTATGGCTACACCTTC.

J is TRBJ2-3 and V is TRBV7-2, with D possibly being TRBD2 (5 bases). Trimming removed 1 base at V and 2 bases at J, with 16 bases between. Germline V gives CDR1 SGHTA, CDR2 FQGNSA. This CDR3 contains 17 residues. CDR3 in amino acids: CASSLGPAAALTDTQYF. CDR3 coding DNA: TGTGCCAGCAGCTTAGGTCCTGCAGCGGCCCTCACAGATACGCAGTATTTT.

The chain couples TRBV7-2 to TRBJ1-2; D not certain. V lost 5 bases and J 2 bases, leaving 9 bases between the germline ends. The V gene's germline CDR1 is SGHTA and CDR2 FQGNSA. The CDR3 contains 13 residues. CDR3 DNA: TGTGCCAGCAGCGGCGACGGGAACTATGGCTACACCTTC. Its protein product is CASSGDGNYGYTF.

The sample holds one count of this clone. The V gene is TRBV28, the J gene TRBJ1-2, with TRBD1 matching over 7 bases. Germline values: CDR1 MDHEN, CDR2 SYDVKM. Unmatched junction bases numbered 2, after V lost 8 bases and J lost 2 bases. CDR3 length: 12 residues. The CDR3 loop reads CASQTGNYGYTF. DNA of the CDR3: TGTGCCAGCCAGACAGGGAACTATGGCTACACCTTC.

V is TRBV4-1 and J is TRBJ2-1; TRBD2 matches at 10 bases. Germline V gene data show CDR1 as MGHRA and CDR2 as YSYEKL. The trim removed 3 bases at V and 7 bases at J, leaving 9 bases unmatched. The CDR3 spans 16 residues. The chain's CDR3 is CASSHELTSGINEQFF. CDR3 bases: TGCGCCAGCAGCCATGAGCTTACTAGCGGGATTAATGAGCAGTTCTTC.

The CDR3 DNA reads as TGTGCCAGTAGTAAAGGGGGGGACCGGCGGCCCCAGCATTTT. Its protein product is CASSKGGDRRPQHF. The chain employs TRBV19 and TRBJ1-5, with D possibly TRBD1 on 6 matching bases. The germline gives CDR1 LNHDA, CDR2 SQIVND (reference sequence). V gave up 4 bases and J gave up 9 bases, with 16 bases separating them. This CDR3 is built from 14 residues.

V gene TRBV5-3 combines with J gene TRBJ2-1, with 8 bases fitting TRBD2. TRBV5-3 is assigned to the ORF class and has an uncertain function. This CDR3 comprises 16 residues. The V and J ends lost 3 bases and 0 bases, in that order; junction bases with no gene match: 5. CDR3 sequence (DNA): TGTGCCAGAAGCTACGAGCGGGGGAGCTCCTACAATGAGCAGTTCTTC. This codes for CARSYERGSSYNEQFF.

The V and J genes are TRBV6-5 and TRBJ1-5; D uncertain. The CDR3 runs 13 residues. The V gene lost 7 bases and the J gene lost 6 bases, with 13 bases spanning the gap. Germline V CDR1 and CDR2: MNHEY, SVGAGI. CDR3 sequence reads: CASTPSRSQPQHF. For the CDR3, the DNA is TGTGCCAGCACCCCTAGTCGGAGTCAGCCCCAGCATTTT.

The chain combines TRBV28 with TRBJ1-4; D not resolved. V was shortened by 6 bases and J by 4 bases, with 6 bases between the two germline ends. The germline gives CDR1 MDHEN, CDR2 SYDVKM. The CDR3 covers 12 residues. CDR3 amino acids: CASRLVNEKLFF. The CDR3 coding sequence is TGTGCCAGCAGGCTAGTTAATGAAAAACTGTTTTTT.

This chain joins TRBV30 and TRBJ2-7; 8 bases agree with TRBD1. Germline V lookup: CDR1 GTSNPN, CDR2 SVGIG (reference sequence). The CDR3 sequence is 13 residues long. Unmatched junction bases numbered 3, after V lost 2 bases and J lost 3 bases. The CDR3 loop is CAWSQDRGYEQYF. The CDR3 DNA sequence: TGTGCCTGGAGTCAAGACAGGGGCTACGAGCAGTACTTC.

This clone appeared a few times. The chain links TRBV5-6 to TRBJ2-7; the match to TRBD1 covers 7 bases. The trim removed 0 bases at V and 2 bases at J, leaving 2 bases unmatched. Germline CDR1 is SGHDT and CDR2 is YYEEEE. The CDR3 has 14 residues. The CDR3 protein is CASSLAGQPYEQYF. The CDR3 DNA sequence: TGTGCCAGCAGCTTGGCGGGACAGCCCTACGAGCAGTACTTC.

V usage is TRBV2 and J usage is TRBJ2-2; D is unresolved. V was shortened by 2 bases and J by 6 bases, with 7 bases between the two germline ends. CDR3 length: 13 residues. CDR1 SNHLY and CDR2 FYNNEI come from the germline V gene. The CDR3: CASSEYFPGELFF. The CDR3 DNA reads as TGTGCCAGCAGTGAATACTTCCCCGGGGAGCTGTTTTTT.

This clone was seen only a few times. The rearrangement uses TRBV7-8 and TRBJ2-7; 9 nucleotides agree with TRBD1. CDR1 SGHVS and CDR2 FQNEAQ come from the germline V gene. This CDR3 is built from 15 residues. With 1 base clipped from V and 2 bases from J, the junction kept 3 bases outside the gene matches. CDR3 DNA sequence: TGTGCCAGCAGCTTAGTCGGGACAGGGACCTACGAGCAGTACTTC. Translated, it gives CASSLVGTGTYEQYF.

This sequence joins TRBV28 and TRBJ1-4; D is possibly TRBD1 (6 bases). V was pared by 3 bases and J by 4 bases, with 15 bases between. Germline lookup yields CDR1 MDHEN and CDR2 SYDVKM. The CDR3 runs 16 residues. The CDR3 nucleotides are TGTGCCAGCAGTTTGGGGGGGGCGCGGGGTAATGAAAAACTGTTTTTT. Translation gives CASSLGGARGNEKLFF.

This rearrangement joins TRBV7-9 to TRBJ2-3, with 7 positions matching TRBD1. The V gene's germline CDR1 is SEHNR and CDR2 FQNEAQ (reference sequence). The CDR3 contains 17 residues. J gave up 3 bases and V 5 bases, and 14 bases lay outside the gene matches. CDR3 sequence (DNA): TGTGCCAGCAGCCGAACAGGGGAGAAGAAGGGGACAGATACGCAGTATTTT. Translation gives CASSRTGEKKGTDTQYF.

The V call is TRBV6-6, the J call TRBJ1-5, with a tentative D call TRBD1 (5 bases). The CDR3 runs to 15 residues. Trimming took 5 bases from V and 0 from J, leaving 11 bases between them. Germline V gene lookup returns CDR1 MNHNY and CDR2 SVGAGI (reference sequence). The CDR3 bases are TGTGCCAGCAGTACCACACAGGTTAGCAATCAGCCCCAGCATTTT. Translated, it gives CASSTTQVSNQPQHF.

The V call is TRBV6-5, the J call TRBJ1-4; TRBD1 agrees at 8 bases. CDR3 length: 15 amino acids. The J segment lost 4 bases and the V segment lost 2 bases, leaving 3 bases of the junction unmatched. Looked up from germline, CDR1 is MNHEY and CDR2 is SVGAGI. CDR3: CASSYGQGGNEKLFF. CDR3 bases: TGTGCCAGCAGTTACGGACAGGGAGGTAATGAAAAACTGTTTTTT.

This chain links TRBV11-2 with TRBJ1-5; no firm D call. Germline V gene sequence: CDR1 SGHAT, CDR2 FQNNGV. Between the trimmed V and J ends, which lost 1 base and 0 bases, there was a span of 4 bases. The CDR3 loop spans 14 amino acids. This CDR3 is CASSLASSNQPQHF. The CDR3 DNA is TGTGCCAGCAGCTTAGCCAGTAGCAATCAGCCCCAGCATTTT.

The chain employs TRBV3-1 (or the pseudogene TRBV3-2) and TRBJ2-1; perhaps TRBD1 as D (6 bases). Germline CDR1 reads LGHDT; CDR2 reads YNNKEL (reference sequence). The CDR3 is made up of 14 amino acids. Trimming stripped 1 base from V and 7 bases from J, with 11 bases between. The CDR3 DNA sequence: TGTGCCAGCAGCCAAGGGAGCAGGGGAAATGAGCAGTTCTTC. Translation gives CASSQGSRGNEQFF.

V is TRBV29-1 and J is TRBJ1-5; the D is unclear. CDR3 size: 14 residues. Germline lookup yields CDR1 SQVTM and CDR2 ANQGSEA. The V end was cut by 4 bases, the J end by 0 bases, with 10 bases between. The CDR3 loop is CSVAGANSNQPQHF. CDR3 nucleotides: TGCAGCGTTGCAGGTGCTAATAGCAATCAGCCCCAGCATTTT. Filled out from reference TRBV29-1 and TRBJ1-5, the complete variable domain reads SAVISQKPSRDICQRGTSLTIQCQVDSQVTMMFWYRQQPGQSLTLIATANQGSEATYESGFVIDKFPISRPNLTFSTLTVSNMSPEDSSIYLCSVAGANSNQPQHFGDGTRLSIL.

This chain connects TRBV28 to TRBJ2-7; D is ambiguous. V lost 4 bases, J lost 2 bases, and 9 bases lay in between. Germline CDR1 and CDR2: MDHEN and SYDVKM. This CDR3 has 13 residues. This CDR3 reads CASSSYSAYEQYF. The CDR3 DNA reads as TGTGCCAGCAGTTCGTACAGTGCCTACGAGCAGTACTTC.

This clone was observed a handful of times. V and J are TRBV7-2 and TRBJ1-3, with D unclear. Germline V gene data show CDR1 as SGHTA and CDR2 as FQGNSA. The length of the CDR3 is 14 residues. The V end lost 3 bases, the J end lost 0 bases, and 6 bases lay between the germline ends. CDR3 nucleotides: TGTGCCAGCAGCTTTGGCGGCTCTGGAAACACCATATATTTT. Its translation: CASSFGGSGNTIYF.

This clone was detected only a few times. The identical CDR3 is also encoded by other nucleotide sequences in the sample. CDR3 residues: CASSIRNQPQHF. The CDR3 nucleotides are TGTGCCAGTAGTATCAGGAATCAGCCCCAGCATTTT. V usage is TRBV19 and J usage is TRBJ1-5; D ambiguous. Trimming took 3 bases from V and 4 from J, leaving 4 bases between them. Germline loops: CDR1 LNHDA, CDR2 SQIVND (reference sequence). This CDR3 comprises 12 residues.

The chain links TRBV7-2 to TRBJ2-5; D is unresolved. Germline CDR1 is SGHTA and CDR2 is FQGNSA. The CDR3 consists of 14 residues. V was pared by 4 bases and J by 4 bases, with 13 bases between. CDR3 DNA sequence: TGTGCCAGCAGCTCCCCGGTAGCACTAGAGACCCAGTACTTC. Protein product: CASSSPVALETQYF.

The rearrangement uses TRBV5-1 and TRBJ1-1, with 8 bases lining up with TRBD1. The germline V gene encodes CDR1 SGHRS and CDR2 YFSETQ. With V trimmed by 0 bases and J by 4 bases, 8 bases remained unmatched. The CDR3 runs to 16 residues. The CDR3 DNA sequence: TGCGCCAGCAGCTTGGTCAGGGGGCGGTCGGGCACTGAAGCTTTCTTT. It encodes CASSLVRGRSGTEAFF.